This T cell receptor beta chain stems from a study of CD8+ T cells in alopecia areata. About the study: At a dose of 5 to 10 mg twice daily, oral tofacitinib was given to treated patients. It was 6 to 18 months of tofacitinib, and then there were 6 months off drug.

As the sequencing template, cDNA was produced by extracting RNA and reverse transcribing it. Clones were sequenced by immunoSEQ multiplex PCR, and TCRdb holds only the in-frame ones, with some missing. The table has about 150,000 clones, around 86% seen once; the top ten hold approximately 16%. CDR1 is MGHDK and CDR2 is SYGVNS in the germline V gene. With 5 bases clipped from V and 8 bases from J, the junction kept 3 bases outside the gene matches. The CDR3 loop spans 12 amino acids. The J gene is TRBJ2-4, the V gene TRBV25-1, with TRBD2 matching 7 bases. The clonotype comes from a human donor with alopecia areata. Sequences were derived from CD8+ T cells sorted from blood, sampled at week 0. CDR3 bases: TGTGCCAGCAGTTGGGGGGGTGACATTCAGTACTTC. It is translated as CASSWGGDIQYF. Drawing the rest from reference TRBV25-1 and TRBJ2-4, the complete variable domain is EADIYQTPRYLVIGTGKKITLECSQTMGHDKMYWYQQDPGMELHLIHYSYGVNSTEKGDLSSESTVSRIRTEHFPLTLESARPSHTSQYLCASSWGGDIQYFGAGTRLSVL.